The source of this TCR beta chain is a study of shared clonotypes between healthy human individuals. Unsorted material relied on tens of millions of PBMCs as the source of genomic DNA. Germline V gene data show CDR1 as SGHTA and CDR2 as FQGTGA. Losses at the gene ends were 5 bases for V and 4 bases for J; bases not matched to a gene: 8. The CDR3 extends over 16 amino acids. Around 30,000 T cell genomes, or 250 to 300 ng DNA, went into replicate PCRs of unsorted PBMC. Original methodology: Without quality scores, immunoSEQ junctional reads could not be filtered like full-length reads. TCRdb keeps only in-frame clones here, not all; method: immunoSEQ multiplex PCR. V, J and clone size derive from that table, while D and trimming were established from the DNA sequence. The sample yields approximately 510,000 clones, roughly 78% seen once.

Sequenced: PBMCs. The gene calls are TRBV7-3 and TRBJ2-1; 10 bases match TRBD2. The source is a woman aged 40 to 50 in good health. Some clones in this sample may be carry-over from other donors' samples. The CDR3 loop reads CASSALGLARYNEQFF. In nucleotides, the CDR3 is TGTGCCAGCAGCGCCCTGGGACTAGCGCGGTACAATGAGCAGTTCTTC.